Presented here are 31 T cell receptor beta chains from one specimen sequenced in a study of human T cells and chemical hapten exposure (dated by TCRdb to about 2021). Libraries were built with RACE. Sequencing was performed on a NextSeq 500. TCRdb reworked the public reads: Q25 trimming with fastp, MiXCR clone assembly, productive beta chains retained. Rows are unified per CDR3 protein, each entry keeping the most common DNA and genes. Across this sample there are under 450,000 distinct CDR3 sequences, with around 6% seen only once. The ten largest clonotypes hold around 5.6% of the sample. The sample's time point label is to be understood as: patch test 2, 6 weeks after DPC sensitization. Reading the label with the study, this specimen's treatment or condition is: therapeutic diphenylcyclopropenone sensitization with weekly scalp DPC. Sequencing was performed on whole blood, taken in connection with sensitization to the hapten diphenylcyclopropenone (DPC). The receptors were gathered from a young woman with alopecia areata. Some clones in this sample may be carry-over from other donors' samples.

The V call is TRBV18, the J call TRBJ2-6; perhaps D is TRBD1 or TRBD2 (5 bases each). This CDR3 has 18 amino acids. V was pared by 2 bases and J by 0 bases, with 14 bases between. Germline loops: CDR1 KGHSH, CDR2 LQKENI. In DNA form, the CDR3 reads TGTGCCAGCTCACCATCTTTATCAGGGAGCTCTGGGGCCAACGTCCTGACTTTC. Its protein product is CASSPSLSGSSGANVLTF.

This chain links TRBV12-3 or TRBV12-4 with TRBJ1-6, with TRBD1 matching over 8 bases. With 4 bases clipped from V and 8 bases from J, the junction kept 7 bases outside the gene matches. The CDR3 consists of 15 residues. The CDR3 reads CASSSGQGAHSPLHF. CDR3 in DNA: TGTGCCAGCAGTTCCGGACAGGGTGCGCATTCACCCCTCCACTTT.

The chain couples TRBV5-1 to TRBJ2-3, with D possibly matching TRBD1 (6 bases). V dropped 5 bases and J dropped 1 base, with 14 bases sitting between them. Germline CDR1 is SGHRS and CDR2 is YFSETQ. This CDR3 has 15 residues. CDR3 DNA: TGCGCCAGCAGGGAACAGGGATACGGCACAGATACGCAGTATTTT. This gives the protein CASREQGYGTDTQYF.

V is TRBV7-2 and J is TRBJ1-2; D gene uncertain. V was clipped by 6 bases and J by 8 bases, with 16 bases between them. Germline CDR1 reads SGHTA; CDR2 reads FQGNSA. The CDR3 has 13 amino acids. The CDR3 spells CASRTQDPLGYTF. Written as DNA, the CDR3 is TGTGCCAGCAGGACCCAGGACCCCTTAGGCTACACCTTC.

This clonotype was seen only a few times. The rearrangement links TRBV20-1 to TRBJ2-1; D not certain. V was shortened by 5 bases and J by 9 bases, with 23 bases between the two germline ends. Looked up from germline, CDR1 is DFQATT and CDR2 is SNEGSKA (reference sequence). There are 15 residues in the CDR3. The DNA of the CDR3 is TGCAGTGCTCAGACCCATCCTCCGCCCCAACCTGAGCAGTTCTTC. It codes for CSAQTHPPPQPEQFF.

The CDR3 coding sequence is TGTGCCAGCAAGCGGGATACGAACACCGGGGAGCTGTTTTTT. Protein: CASKRDTNTGELFF. This rearrangement joins TRBV2 to TRBJ2-2, with 7 positions matching TRBD2. Germline-derived CDR1 and CDR2 are SNHLY and FYNNEI. The CDR3 is 14 amino acids. With V trimmed by 7 bases and J by 0 bases, 2 bases remained unmatched.

V usage is TRBV10-3 and J usage is TRBJ2-7; tentatively, D is TRBD1 (5 bases). The germline V gene has CDR1 ENHRY and CDR2 SYGVKD. This CDR3 has 11 residues. Trimming removed 4 bases at V and 7 bases at J, with 8 bases between. The CDR3 reads CAISAKGEQYF. CDR3 in DNA: TGTGCCATCAGTGCGAAGGGGGAGCAGTACTTC.

Ten or more counts support this clonotype. The chain couples TRBV10-3 to TRBJ1-2; D not resolved. The CDR3 extends over 13 amino acids. Trimming left V 0 bases short and J 3 bases short, with 5 bases between. Germline V CDR1 and CDR2: ENHRY, SYGVKD. CDR3 sequence (DNA): TGTGCCATCAGTGAGTCAGGGTACTATGGCTACACCTTC. This translates into CAISESGYYGYTF.

The genes are TRBV5-8 and TRBJ1-1, with D possibly matching TRBD1 (6 bases). Germline CDR1 SGHTS, CDR2 YDEGEE. The CDR3 extends over 12 amino acids. With 4 bases removed from V and 9 bases from J, the gap between germline ends came to 13 bases. For the CDR3, the DNA is TGTGCCAGCAGCCGAACAGGGTTTAAAGCTTTCTTT. It specifies CASSRTGFKAFF.

The chain uses TRBV15 and TRBJ1-4; D unclear. Trimming took 5 bases from V and 2 from J, leaving 18 bases between them. The CDR3 length is 17 residues. Per the germline V gene, CDR1 is LNHNV and CDR2 is YYDKDF (reference sequence). CDR3 in DNA: TGTGCCACCAGCTCCCGGACGGTTCCTGGCACTAATGAAAAACTGTTTTTT. Translating gives CATSSRTVPGTNEKLFF.

In its sample, this clonotype was seen many times. V usage is TRBV5-6 and J usage is TRBJ1-2; 9 bases align to TRBD1. After removal of 6 bases from V and 4 bases from J, the junction contained 13 bases not matched to a gene. Germline loops: CDR1 SGHDT, CDR2 YYEEEE. The length of the CDR3 is 16 residues. The CDR3 here is CASKLGQGLNGYGYTF. In DNA, the CDR3 is TGTGCCAGCAAACTTGGACAGGGGCTGAATGGCTATGGCTACACCTTC.

This clonotype has a count of ten or more. The rearrangement joins TRBV20-1 to TRBJ1-5; D remains ambiguous. The CDR3 extends over 14 amino acids. Germline CDR1 is DFQATT and CDR2 is SNEGSKA (reference sequence). The ends were cut back, 6 bases at V and 0 bases at J, with 12 bases in the middle. CDR3 loop: CSARTDYSNQPQHF. The CDR3 region has the DNA TGCAGTGCGCGGACGGACTATAGCAATCAGCCCCAGCATTTT.

This clonotype was recorded at least ten times. The chain combines TRBV7-2 with TRBJ1-2; D perhaps matches TRBD1 (5 bases). V dropped 8 bases and J dropped 5 bases, with 24 bases sitting between them. This CDR3 has 16 residues. Per the germline V gene, CDR1 is SGHTA and CDR2 is FQGNSA. CDR3 sequence (DNA): TGTGCCAGCGGAGTCCCTAGAGGGGATCCTCTGTATGGCTACACCTTC. Encoded protein: CASGVPRGDPLYGYTF. The full variable domain, its missing parts supplied by reference TRBV7-2 and TRBJ1-2, is GAGVSQSPSNKVTEKGKDVELRCDPISGHTALYWYRQSLGQGLEFLIYFQGNSAPDKSGLPSDRFSAERTGGSVSTLTIQRTQQEDSAVYLCASGVPRGDPLYGYTFGSGTRLTVV.

Many counts were recorded for this clonotype. The V call is TRBV9, the J call TRBJ1-4; the D gene is possibly TRBD1 (5 bases). Trimming cost V 0 bases and J 8 bases, with 11 bases left between them. The CDR3 runs 14 residues. Germline lookup yields CDR1 SGDLS and CDR2 YYNGEE. The CDR3: CASSVGGPEEKLFF. CDR3 DNA: TGTGCCAGCAGCGTAGGGGGACCGGAGGAAAAACTGTTTTTT. Using reference TRBV9 and TRBJ1-4 for the parts outside the CDR3, the full variable domain is DSGVTQTPKHLITATGQRVTLRCSPRSGDLSVYWYQQSLDQGLQFLIQYYNGEERAKGNILERFSAQQFPDLHSELNLSSLELGDSALYFCASSVGGPEEKLFFGSGTQLSVL.

This clonotype was seen at least ten times. V gene TRBV5-5 combines with J gene TRBJ1-6; D unresolved. V lost 4 bases and J 7 bases, leaving 12 bases between the germline ends. The CDR3 loop spans 14 amino acids. Per the germline V gene, CDR1 is SGHKS and CDR2 is YYEKEE (reference sequence). CDR3 protein: CASSRTPSNSPLHF. DNA for the CDR3: TGTGCCAGCAGCCGGACCCCATCAAATTCACCCCTCCACTTT.

The V and J genes are TRBV6-5 and TRBJ2-5; 13 bases are a match to TRBD2. V shed 2 bases, J shed 0 bases, and the junction held 9 bases outside the gene matches. The CDR3 covers 19 residues. Germline-derived CDR1 and CDR2 are MNHEY and SVGAGI. CDR3 loop: CASSYQMGLAGPYQETQYF. CDR3 DNA: TGTGCCAGCAGTTACCAGATGGGACTAGCGGGGCCGTACCAAGAGACCCAGTACTTC.

This clonotype was recorded a few times. V usage is TRBV12-3 or TRBV12-4 and J usage is TRBJ2-7; D assignment may be TRBD1 or TRBD2 (5 bases each). The ends were cut back, 2 bases at V and 3 bases at J, with 11 bases in the middle. CDR3 length: 14 residues. The CDR3: CASSLRDGYYEQYF. CDR3 nucleotide sequence: TGTGCCAGCAGTTTACGGGACGGGTACTACGAGCAGTACTTC.

In its sample, this clonotype was seen many times. The chain combines TRBV6-6 with TRBJ1-5; D is unresolved. CDR3 length: 13 residues. Trimming took 0 bases from V and 4 from J, leaving 4 bases between them. Germline CDR1 MNHNY, CDR2 SVGAGI (reference sequence). The CDR3 DNA reads as TGTGCCAGCAGTTACTCGATGAATCAGCCCCAGCATTTT. This codes for CASSYSMNQPQHF.

In its sample, this clonotype was seen a few times. An end of the junction differs from the germline gene, which may be a read error. V is TRBV4-1 and J is TRBJ2-3; TRBD1 is a possible D gene (5 bases). CDR3 size: 15 residues. Per germline, CDR1 MGHRA and CDR2 YSYEKL. CDR3 in amino acids: CASTQTGPSTDTQYF. The CDR3 region has the DNA TGCGCCAGCACCCAAACAGGACCGAGCACAGATACGCAGTATTTT.

The chain combines TRBV5-1 with TRBJ1-6; unclear D gene. Trimming left V 2 bases short and J 0 bases short, with 6 bases between. The CDR3 consists of 15 residues. Germline V gene lookup returns CDR1 SGHRS and CDR2 YFSETQ. CDR3 loop: CASSFDNSYNSPLHF. The CDR3 DNA follows: TGCGCCAGCAGCTTTGACAACTCCTATAATTCACCCCTCCACTTT.

This clonotype was seen a few times. V is TRBV19 and J is TRBJ1-1; no definite D call. The CDR3 spans 13 residues. Looked up from germline, CDR1 is LNHDA and CDR2 is SQIVND (reference sequence). V lost 8 bases and J 0 bases, leaving 10 bases between the germline ends. CDR3: CASGSGMNTEAFF. CDR3 nucleotide sequence: TGTGCCAGTGGCTCGGGGATGAACACTGAAGCTTTCTTT.

This clonotype showed up many times. One junction end does not reproduce the germline sequence, and a read error may be involved. V is TRBV20-1 and J is TRBJ1-2; D not resolved. The CDR3 is 10 residues long. Germline CDR1 reads DFQATT; CDR2 reads SNEGSKA (reference sequence). The CDR3, as DNA: TGCAGTGCTAGTCCGGCTCCATCCCGTTTC. It codes for CSASPAPSRF.

This clonotype came up many times. The chain couples TRBV3-1 to TRBJ1-2; D is undetermined. The CDR3 spans 12 residues. Germline V lookup: CDR1 LGHDT, CDR2 YNNKEL (reference sequence). Trimming shortened V by 7 bases and J by 4 bases, and 10 bases separated the two germline ends. The CDR3 loop is CASTSVGYGYTF. In DNA, the CDR3 is TGTGCCAGCACCTCCGTGGGCTATGGCTACACCTTC. Variable domain in full (rest from reference TRBV3-1 and TRBJ1-2): DTAVSQTPKYLVTQMGNDKSIKCEQNLGHDTMYWYKQDSKKFLKIMFSYNNKELIINETVPNRFSPKSPDKAHLNLHINSLELGDSAVYFCASTSVGYGYTFGSGTRLTVV.

This clonotype was recorded many times. The J gene is TRBJ2-3, the V gene TRBV7-6; 8 bases fit TRBD2. The germline V gene encodes CDR1 SGHVS and CDR2 FNYEAQ. Trimming took 5 bases from V and 4 from J; bases not matched to a gene: 8. This CDR3 spans 15 amino acids. CDR3 residues: CASSGRTGGADTQYF. In DNA, the CDR3 is TGTGCCAGCAGCGGCCGGACGGGAGGGGCAGATACGCAGTATTTT.

This clonotype was picked up a small number of times. The chain couples TRBV4-2 to TRBJ2-3; 9 bases are shared with TRBD2. With V trimmed by 5 bases and J by 2 bases, 8 bases remained unmatched. The CDR3 totals 16 residues. Germline V gene sequence: CDR1 LGHNA, CDR2 YNFKEQ. The chain's CDR3 is CASSKGASGATDTQYF. The CDR3 DNA reads TGTGCCAGCAGCAAAGGGGCTAGCGGGGCCACAGATACGCAGTATTTT.

The chain links TRBV2 to TRBJ1-6; maybe TRBD1 (5 bases). With 9 bases removed from V and 7 bases from J, the gap between germline ends came to 13 bases. The germline gives CDR1 SNHLY, CDR2 FYNNEI. The CDR3 covers 13 residues. CDR3 nucleotides: TGTGCCAGTTTCCGGGACTTAAATTCACCCCTCCACTTT. It is translated as CASFRDLNSPLHF. Full variable domain (rest looked up from reference TRBV2 and TRBJ1-6): EPEVTQTPSHQVTQMGQEVILRCVPISNHLYFYWYRQILGQKVEFLVSFYNNEISEKSEIFDDQFSVERPDGSNFTLKIRSTKLEDSAMYFCASFRDLNSPLHFGNGTRLTVT.

This chain joins TRBV2 and TRBJ2-6, with D possibly TRBD1 on 5 matching bases. Between the trimmed V and J ends, which lost 3 bases and 2 bases, there was a span of 8 bases. Germline V gene data show CDR1 as SNHLY and CDR2 as FYNNEI. CDR3 length: 15 amino acids. In DNA, the CDR3 is TGTGCCAGCAGTGAGATAGGGGCTGGGGCCAACGTCCTGACTTTC. This sequence encodes CASSEIGAGANVLTF. The full variable domain, completed using reference TRBV2 and TRBJ2-6, is EPEVTQTPSHQVTQMGQEVILRCVPISNHLYFYWYRQILGQKVEFLVSFYNNEISEKSEIFDDQFSVERPDGSNFTLKIRSTKLEDSAMYFCASSEIGAGANVLTFGAGSRLTVL.

The genes are TRBV2 and TRBJ2-7; 9 positions match TRBD1. This CDR3 is 13 amino acids long. V gave up 0 bases and J gave up 12 bases; unmatched junction bases: 6. Germline CDR1 reads SNHLY; CDR2 reads FYNNEI. CDR3 residues: CASSEARQGVGYF. The CDR3 coding sequence is TGTGCCAGCAGTGAAGCGCGACAGGGGGTAGGGTACTTC. The full variable domain, in which reference TRBV2 and TRBJ2-7 provide the parts outside the CDR3, is EPEVTQTPSHQVTQMGQEVILRCVPISNHLYFYWYRQILGQKVEFLVSFYNNEISEKSEIFDDQFSVERPDGSNFTLKIRSTKLEDSAMYFCASSEARQGVGYFGPGTRLTVT.

CDR3 DNA: TGTGCCATCAGTGGTGACAGCTACACCGGGGAGCTGTTTTTT. Translation gives CAISGDSYTGELFF. This chain uses TRBV10-3 with TRBJ2-2; a possible D gene is TRBD1 (5 bases). Germline CDR1 is ENHRY and CDR2 is SYGVKD. This CDR3 has 14 residues. V gave up 4 bases and J gave up 3 bases, with 9 bases separating them.

This clonotype was counted at least ten times. The chain employs TRBV20-1 and TRBJ1-5; weak D call: TRBD1 (6 bases). This CDR3 comprises 12 residues. V lost 4 bases and J lost 4, with 8 bases in between. The germline V gene encodes CDR1 DFQATT and CDR2 SNEGSKA (reference sequence). The CDR3 DNA follows: TGCAGTGCTAAAACAGGGAATCAGCCCCAGCATTTT. Protein product: CSAKTGNQPQHF.

This clonotype occurred many times. J is TRBJ2-3 and V is TRBV9; 7 bases match TRBD1. Germline CDR1 and CDR2: SGDLS and YYNGEE. Trimming removed 4 bases from V and 4 bases from J; junction bases left unmatched: 12. CDR3 size: 16 residues. The CDR3 DNA follows: TGTGCCAGCAGCCCCCGAGAGGGGGCGGCTGCAGATACGCAGTATTTT. Translation: CASSPREGAAADTQYF.